These 9 T cell receptor beta chains came from one sample sequenced in a study of OX40 agonist ivuxolimab in advanced cancers. Repertoires were generated with immunoSEQ multiplex PCR, while TCRdb's copy carries only in-frame clones and drops some. The table lists about 45,000 clones, 86% of them singletons, with 9.5% to 13% in the top ten. Sequencing used CD4+ or CD8+ T cells sorted from blood, obtained in a trial of the OX40 agonist ivuxolimab. The receptors derive from an adult with an advanced solid tumor such as melanoma, head and neck, liver or kidney cancer.

The chain recombines TRBV12-5 with TRBJ1-1; D is unresolved. With 1 base removed from V and 3 bases from J, the gap between germline ends came to 6 bases. Germline loops: CDR1 LGHNT, CDR2 FRNRAP. There are 13 residues in the CDR3. The CDR3 spells CASGLATYTEAFF. In DNA, the CDR3 is TGTGCTAGTGGTTTGGCCACGTACACTGAAGCTTTCTTT.

The rearrangement uses TRBV6-6 and TRBJ1-1; no reliable D call. Germline V gives CDR1 MNHNY, CDR2 SVGAGI (reference sequence). There are 14 residues in the CDR3. Deletions cut 0 bases from V and 7 bases from J, with 12 bases between. The CDR3 spells CASSYSIGRLEAFF. The CDR3 DNA reads as TGTGCCAGCAGTTACTCGATAGGACGTCTTGAAGCTTTCTTT.

This chain links TRBV7-8 with TRBJ1-5, with D maybe TRBD1 (5 bases). This CDR3 contains 15 residues. From germline, CDR1 is SGHVS and CDR2 FQNEAQ. The V and J ends lost 2 bases and 1 base respectively, with 9 bases between them. CDR3: CASSLFGGSNQPQHF. The CDR3, as DNA: TGTGCCAGCAGCTTATTTGGGGGAAGCAATCAGCCCCAGCATTTT.

This rearrangement joins TRBV16 to TRBJ1-5, with 8 bases matching TRBD1. After removal of 1 base from V and 6 bases from J, the junction contained 5 bases not matched to a gene. The CDR3 totals 15 residues. Germline V gene lookup returns CDR1 KGHSY and CDR2 FQNENV. The CDR3 DNA reads as TGTGCCAGCAGCCAATATAGCAGGGGGCCTCAGCCCCAGCATTTT. This encodes CASSQYSRGPQPQHF.

V is TRBV27 and J is TRBJ1-1, with TRBD1 matching 8 bases. The CDR3 is 12 amino acids. Germline V gene sequence: CDR1 MNHEY, CDR2 SMNVEV (reference sequence). Germline trimming cut 11 bases from V and 10 bases from J; bases unmatched to any gene: 12. The CDR3 loop is CAGEGQGEGAFF. CDR3 bases: TGTGCCGGTGAAGGACAGGGAGAGGGAGCTTTCTTT.

The chain has TRBV6-5 and TRBJ2-7; D is possibly TRBD2 (6 bases). The germline gives CDR1 MNHEY, CDR2 SVGAGI. The V end was cut by 5 bases, the J end by 5 bases, with 16 bases between. This CDR3 comprises 14 residues. The CDR3 sequence is CASSPLRDFDEQYF. CDR3 in DNA: TGTGCCAGCAGTCCCCTCCGGGACTTTGACGAGCAGTACTTC.

The CDR3 nucleotides are TGTGCCAGCAGCTTAGCCGGGACAGGGGGCAAAGGGCCTGAAGCTTTCTTT. Translating it yields CASSLAGTGGKGPEAFF. V usage is TRBV7-6 and J usage is TRBJ1-1, with TRBD1 identical over 12 bases. CDR1 and CDR2 from the germline V gene are SGHVS and FNYEAQ. V was clipped by 0 bases and J by 6 bases; unmatched bases: 8. This CDR3 region has 17 residues.

This rearrangement joins TRBV6-5 to TRBJ1-2; no clear D gene. This CDR3 is 13 amino acids long. V shed 0 bases and J shed 5 bases, with 7 bases lying between them. Germline V CDR1 and CDR2: MNHEY, SVGAGI. DNA of the CDR3: TGTGCCAGCAGTTACTCGAACAGTTATGGCTACACCTTC. This gives the protein CASSYSNSYGYTF.

The chain is built from TRBV7-6 and TRBJ1-1; TRBD1 aligns across 8 bases. CDR1 and CDR2 (germline): SGHVS, FNYEAQ. V was clipped by 5 bases and J by 1 base; unmatched bases: 6. This CDR3 is 15 amino acids long. The CDR3, as DNA: TGTGCCAGCAGCCCTTGGACAGGGAGGAACACTGAAGCTTTCTTT. Amino acid sequence: CASSPWTGRNTEAFF.